Each of the 22 T cell receptor beta chains below was sequenced from the same sample in a study of blood T cell repertoires in COVID-19. Repertoires were generated with immunoSEQ multiplex PCR, while TCRdb's copy carries only in-frame clones and drops some. This repertoire shows 250,000 to 400,000 clones, 87% found once; its top ten account for 1%. The specimen sequenced was peripheral blood. The receptors stem from a man aged 45-60 years with active or convalescent COVID-19.

CDR3 sequence reads: CASSQWDRGLEQYF. The CDR3 DNA follows: TGTGCCAGCAGCCAATGGGACAGGGGCCTCGAGCAGTACTTC. This chain joins TRBV3-1 (or the pseudogene TRBV3-2) and TRBJ2-7, with 10 bases that match TRBD1. This CDR3 contains 14 residues. V gave up 2 bases and J gave up 6 bases; unmatched junction bases: 4. Per germline, CDR1 LGHDT and CDR2 YNNKEL (reference sequence).

The rearrangement links TRBV19 to TRBJ1-2; the match to TRBD1 covers 8 bases. The V gene's germline CDR1 is LNHDA and CDR2 SQIVND (reference sequence). V shed 7 bases and J 5 bases; nucleotides not matched to a gene: 6. The CDR3 spans 13 residues. The CDR3 is CASILDRGYGYTF. CDR3 DNA sequence: TGTGCCAGTATTCTAGACAGGGGATATGGCTACACCTTC.

The rearrangement links TRBV4-2 to TRBJ2-1; 9 bases line up with TRBD2. The germline V gene encodes CDR1 LGHNA and CDR2 YNFKEQ. CDR3 length equals 15 residues. The trim removed 0 bases at V and 4 bases at J, leaving 1 base unmatched. The CDR3: CASSQESGGYNEQFF. CDR3 nucleotide sequence: TGTGCCAGCAGCCAAGAGAGCGGGGGGTACAATGAGCAGTTCTTC.

The V call is TRBV2, the J call TRBJ2-5, with D possibly being TRBD2 (6 bases). The CDR3 spans 12 residues. Per the germline V gene, CDR1 is SNHLY and CDR2 is FYNNEI. The ends were cut back, 3 bases at V and 6 bases at J, with 8 bases in the middle. The CDR3 is CASSESGQTQYF. CDR3 nucleotides: TGTGCCAGCAGTGAGAGCGGGCAGACCCAGTACTTC.

V gene TRBV30 combines with J gene TRBJ1-4; 9 positions match TRBD1. Germline assignment: CDR1 GTSNPN and CDR2 SVGIG (reference sequence). With V trimmed by 0 bases and J by 7 bases, 18 bases remained unmatched. The CDR3 is made up of 19 amino acids. The CDR3 sequence: CAWSVTGGWPLPSGEKLFF. As DNA, the CDR3 is TGTGCCTGGAGTGTAACAGGGGGCTGGCCCCTACCTTCGGGTGAAAAACTGTTTTTT.

J is TRBJ2-1 and V is TRBV10-2; tentatively, D is TRBD2 (6 bases). V shed 5 bases and J shed 6 bases, with 17 bases lying between them. Germline loops: CDR1 WSHSY, CDR2 SAAADI. The CDR3 is 15 residues long. CDR3 nucleotide sequence: TGCGCCAGCAGTAAACGGGACTCAGGTCCCAATGAGCAGTTCTTC. As protein: CASSKRDSGPNEQFF.

J is TRBJ2-7 and V is TRBV5-1; 7 nucleotides line up with TRBD1. The germline V gene has CDR1 SGHRS and CDR2 YFSETQ. The CDR3 sequence is 16 residues long. The junction had 12 bases not matched to a gene; V was cut back by 3 bases and J by 3 bases. The CDR3 is CASSSGPLGGHYEQYF. The CDR3 DNA sequence: TGCGCCAGCAGCTCGGGACCCCTAGGGGGCCACTACGAGCAGTACTTC.

This chain connects TRBV10-3 to TRBJ1-5, with TRBD1 identical over 7 bases. Trimming at V came to 8 bases and at J to 5 bases, leaving 3 bases not matched to a gene. CDR3 length: 12 residues. Germline V gene lookup returns CDR1 ENHRY and CDR2 SYGVKD. The CDR3 is CAIRDSDQPQHF. CDR3 DNA: TGTGCCATCCGGGACAGCGATCAGCCCCAGCATTTT.

Ten or more counts support this clone. The chain uses TRBV15 and TRBJ2-7; 9 bases agree with TRBD1. The CDR3 is made up of 14 amino acids. CDR1 and CDR2 from the germline V gene are LNHNV and YYDKDF (reference sequence). Germline trimming cut 5 bases from V and 3 bases from J; bases unmatched to any gene: 5. CDR3 coding DNA: TGTGCCACCAGCCCCCAGGGACAGGGCTACGAGCAGTACTTC. Its protein is CATSPQGQGYEQYF.

The V and J genes are TRBV19 and TRBJ2-5, with TRBD2 matching 9 bases. J was trimmed by 5 bases and V by 3 bases; bases with no gene match: 10. Germline CDR1 and CDR2: LNHDA and SQIVND (reference sequence). CDR3 size: 16 residues. In nucleotides, the CDR3 is TGTGCCAGTAGTATTAATAGCGGGGGCCTCCGGGAGACCCAGTACTTC. Translation gives CASSINSGGLRETQYF.

This rearrangement joins TRBV3-1 (or the pseudogene TRBV3-2) to TRBJ2-5; no definite D call. CDR3 size: 14 residues. Germline lookup yields CDR1 LGHDT and CDR2 YNNKEL (reference sequence). V lost 4 bases and J lost 0, with 9 bases in between. CDR3 DNA sequence: TGTGCCAGCAGCCTCGGAGTGTACCAAGAGACCCAGTACTTC. It yields the protein CASSLGVYQETQYF.

The chain carries TRBV18 and TRBJ2-1, with 10 bases aligning to TRBD1. Germline CDR1 and CDR2: KGHSH and LQKENI. After removal of 8 bases from V and 7 bases from J, the junction contained 11 bases not matched to a gene. This CDR3 has 15 residues. The CDR3 DNA follows: TGTGCCAGCCTTCCCGGGACAGGGGTTCAAAATGAGCAGTTCTTC. Its translation is CASLPGTGVQNEQFF.

The chain carries TRBV6-5 and TRBJ1-5, with 10 bases aligning to TRBD1. Losses at the gene ends were 6 bases for V and 6 bases for J; bases not matched to a gene: 8. Per the germline V gene, CDR1 is MNHEY and CDR2 is SVGAGI. The CDR3 has 15 amino acids. As DNA, the CDR3 is TGTGCCAGCAGCCGCGGGACAGGGGTTAGTCAGCCCCAGCATTTT. Translating gives CASSRGTGVSQPQHF.

The rearrangement uses TRBV7-8 and TRBJ2-7; tentative D call: TRBD1 (5 bases). Germline V gene data show CDR1 as SGHVS and CDR2 as FQNEAQ. V lost 1 base and J lost 0, with 10 bases in between. The CDR3 contains 15 residues. CDR3 residues: CASSLGRGSSYEQYF. The CDR3 region has the DNA TGTGCCAGCAGCTTAGGAAGGGGCAGCTCCTACGAGCAGTACTTC.

In DNA form, the CDR3 reads TGTGCCAGCAGCCCCCGGGTGGGGGCCGGCACAGATACGCAGTATTTT. This codes for CASSPRVGAGTDTQYF. The chain couples TRBV6-2 or TRBV6-3 to TRBJ2-3; possibly TRBD1 for D (6 bases). Germline loops: CDR1 MNHEY, CDR2 SVGEGT. V lost 6 bases and J 1 base, leaving 17 bases between the germline ends. The CDR3 runs to 16 residues.

The chain carries TRBV9 and TRBJ2-5, with 8 bases matching TRBD2. Germline CDR1 reads SGDLS; CDR2 reads YYNGEE. This CDR3 contains 18 residues. The V and J ends lost 0 bases and 2 bases, in that order; junction bases with no gene match: 12. The CDR3 here is CASSVAVGGAGGQETQYF. In nucleotides, the CDR3 is TGTGCCAGCAGCGTAGCGGTCGGGGGGGCCGGGGGACAAGAGACCCAGTACTTC.

The chain has TRBV7-6 and TRBJ1-3; the match to TRBD1 covers 8 bases. This CDR3 spans 17 amino acids. Germline V gene lookup returns CDR1 SGHVS and CDR2 FNYEAQ. The V segment lost 0 bases and the J segment 3 bases; nucleotides outside the gene matches: 7. In nucleotides, the CDR3 is TGTGCCAGCAGCTTAGCGTCGTCAGGGGGCATTGGAAACACCATATATTTT. Its protein product is CASSLASSGGIGNTIYF.

The V call is TRBV10-1, the J call TRBJ1-4; D may be TRBD1 (5 bases). Deletions cut 3 bases from V and 3 bases from J, with 8 bases between. CDR1 is WNHNN, CDR2 SYGVQD, per germline (reference sequence). The CDR3 runs 14 residues. CDR3 DNA sequence: TGCGCCAGCAGTGACGGACAACCTAATGAAAAACTGTTTTTT. Its translation is CASSDGQPNEKLFF.

This rearrangement joins TRBV30 to TRBJ1-5, with TRBD1 as a possible D gene (5 bases). CDR3 length equals 13 residues. Trimming took 2 bases from V and 4 from J, leaving 9 bases between them. Germline V gene lookup returns CDR1 GTSNPN and CDR2 SVGIG (reference sequence). CDR3 sequence: CAWSLQVNQPQHF. CDR3 nucleotides: TGTGCCTGGAGTTTACAGGTTAATCAGCCCCAGCATTTT.

The chain combines TRBV7-9 with TRBJ2-3, with 9 bases lining up with TRBD2. Germline CDR1 reads SEHNR; CDR2 reads FQNEAQ (reference sequence). With 1 base clipped from V and 4 bases from J, the junction kept 3 bases outside the gene matches. The CDR3 is made up of 15 amino acids. The CDR3 region has the DNA TGTGCCAGCAGCTTAGTGCGGGGGGGCCCAGATACGCAGTATTTT. Translating gives CASSLVRGGPDTQYF.

V gene TRBV10-3 combines with J gene TRBJ1-1; possibly TRBD1 for D (5 bases). Looked up from germline, CDR1 is ENHRY and CDR2 is SYGVKD. The CDR3 is 13 residues long. Trimming left V 3 bases short and J 4 bases short, with 9 bases between. CDR3: CAISDREVTEAFF. The DNA for the CDR3 is TGTGCCATCAGTGACAGGGAGGTCACTGAAGCTTTCTTT.

The V gene is TRBV7-9, the J gene TRBJ2-7, with a weak D call TRBD1 (5 bases). V shed 3 bases and J shed 10 bases, with 19 bases lying between them. The CDR3 contains 14 residues. Germline V gene lookup returns CDR1 SEHNR and CDR2 FQNEAQ (reference sequence). The CDR3 spells CASSFLPGRVGQYF. The CDR3 DNA follows: TGTGCCAGCAGCTTTCTGCCCGGCAGGGTAGGTCAGTACTTC.